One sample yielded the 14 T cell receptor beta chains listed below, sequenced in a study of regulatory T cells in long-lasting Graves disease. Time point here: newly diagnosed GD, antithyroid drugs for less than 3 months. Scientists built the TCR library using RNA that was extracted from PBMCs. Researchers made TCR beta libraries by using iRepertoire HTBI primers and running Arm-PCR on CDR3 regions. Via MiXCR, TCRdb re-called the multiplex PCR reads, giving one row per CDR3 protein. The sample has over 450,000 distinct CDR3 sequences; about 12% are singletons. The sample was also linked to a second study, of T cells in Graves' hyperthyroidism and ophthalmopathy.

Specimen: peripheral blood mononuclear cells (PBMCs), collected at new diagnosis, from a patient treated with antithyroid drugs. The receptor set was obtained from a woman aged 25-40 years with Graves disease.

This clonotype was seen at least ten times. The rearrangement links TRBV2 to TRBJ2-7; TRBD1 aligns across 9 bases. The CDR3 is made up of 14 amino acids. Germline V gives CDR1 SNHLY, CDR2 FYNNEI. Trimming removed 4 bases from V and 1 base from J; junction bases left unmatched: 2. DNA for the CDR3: TGTGCCAGCAGTGTTGGACAGGGGTCCTACGAGCAGTACTTC. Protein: CASSVGQGSYEQYF.

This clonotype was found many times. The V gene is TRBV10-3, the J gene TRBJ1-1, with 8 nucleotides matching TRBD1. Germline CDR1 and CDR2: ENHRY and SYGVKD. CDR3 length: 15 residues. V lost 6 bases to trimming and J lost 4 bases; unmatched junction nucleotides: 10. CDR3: CAIREKGQGGTEAFF. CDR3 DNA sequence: TGTGCCATCAGAGAGAAAGGACAGGGAGGCACTGAAGCTTTCTTT.

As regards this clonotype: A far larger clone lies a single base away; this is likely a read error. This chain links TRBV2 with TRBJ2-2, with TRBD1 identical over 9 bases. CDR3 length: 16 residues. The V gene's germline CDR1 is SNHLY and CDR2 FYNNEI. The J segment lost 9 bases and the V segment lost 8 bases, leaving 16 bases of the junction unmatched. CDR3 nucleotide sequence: TGTGCCAGCGGCTGGGACAGGGTTCCCAACGCCCGGGAGCTGTTTTTT. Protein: CASGWDRVPNARELFF.

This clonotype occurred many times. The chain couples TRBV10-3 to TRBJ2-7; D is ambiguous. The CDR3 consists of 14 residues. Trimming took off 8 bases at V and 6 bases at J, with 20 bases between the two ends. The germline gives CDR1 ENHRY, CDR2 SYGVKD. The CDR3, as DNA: TGTGCCATCGAATCCCTAGGTAGGGTGGGCGAGCAGTACTTC. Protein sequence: CAIESLGRVGEQYF.

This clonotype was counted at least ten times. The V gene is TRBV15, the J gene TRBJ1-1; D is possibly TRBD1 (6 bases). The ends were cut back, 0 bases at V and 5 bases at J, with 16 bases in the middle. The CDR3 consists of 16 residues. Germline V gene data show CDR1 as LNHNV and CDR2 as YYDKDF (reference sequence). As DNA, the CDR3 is TGTGCCACCAGCAGAGATCGAACAGGGCGATGGACTGAAGCTTTCTTT. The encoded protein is CATSRDRTGRWTEAFF.

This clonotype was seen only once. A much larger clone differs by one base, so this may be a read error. CDR3 sequence: CASSPGGAVILSYNEQYF. The CDR3 nucleotides are TGTGCCAGCAGCCCTGGCGGGGCAGTGATCCTTTCCTACAATGAGCAGTACTTC. The chain employs TRBV11-3 and TRBJ2-7; perhaps TRBD2 as D (6 bases). The CDR3 is made up of 18 amino acids. V gave up 5 bases and J gave up 7 bases, with 30 bases separating them. Germline V gene sequence: CDR1 SGHNT, CDR2 YENEEA.

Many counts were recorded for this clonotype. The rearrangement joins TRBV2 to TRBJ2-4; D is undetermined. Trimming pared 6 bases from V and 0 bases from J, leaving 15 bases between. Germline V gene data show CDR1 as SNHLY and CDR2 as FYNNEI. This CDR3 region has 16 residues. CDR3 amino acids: CASRGVEKTAKNIQYF. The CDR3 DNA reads TGTGCCAGCAGAGGAGTGGAGAAAACAGCCAAAAACATTCAGTACTTC.

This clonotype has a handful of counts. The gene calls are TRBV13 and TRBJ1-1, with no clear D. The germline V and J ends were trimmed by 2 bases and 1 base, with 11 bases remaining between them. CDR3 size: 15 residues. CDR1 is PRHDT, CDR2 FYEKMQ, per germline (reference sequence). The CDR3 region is CASSLPRTPNTEAFF. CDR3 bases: TGTGCCAGCAGCTTACCTAGGACGCCGAACACTGAAGCTTTCTTT.

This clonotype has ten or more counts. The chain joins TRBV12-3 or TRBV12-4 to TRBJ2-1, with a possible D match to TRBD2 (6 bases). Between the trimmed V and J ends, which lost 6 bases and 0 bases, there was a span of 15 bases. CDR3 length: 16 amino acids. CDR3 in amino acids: CASSIRLDLSYNEQFF. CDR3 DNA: TGTGCCAGCAGCATAAGACTAGACCTCTCCTACAATGAGCAGTTCTTC.

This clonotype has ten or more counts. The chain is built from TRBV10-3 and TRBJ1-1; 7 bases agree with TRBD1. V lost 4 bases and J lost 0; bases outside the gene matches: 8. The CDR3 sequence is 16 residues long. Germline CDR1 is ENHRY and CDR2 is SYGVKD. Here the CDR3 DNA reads TGTGCCATCAGTGTGGGAACCGGGACAGTGAACACTGAAGCTTTCTTT. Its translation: CAISVGTGTVNTEAFF.

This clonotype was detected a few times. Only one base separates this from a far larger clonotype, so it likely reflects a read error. In DNA, the CDR3 is TGTGCCAGCAGCCCATACAATAAGCAGTTCTTC. Residues: CASSPYNKQFF. The rearrangement joins TRBV11-2 to TRBJ2-1; D gene unclear. Germline V gene lookup returns CDR1 SGHAT and CDR2 FQNNGV. The CDR3 spans 11 residues.

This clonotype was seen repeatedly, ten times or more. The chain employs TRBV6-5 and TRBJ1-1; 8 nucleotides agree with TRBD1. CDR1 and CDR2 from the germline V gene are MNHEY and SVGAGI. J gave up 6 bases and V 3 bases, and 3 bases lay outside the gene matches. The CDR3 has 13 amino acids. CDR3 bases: TGTGCCAGCAGTTATAACAGGGGGGCTGAAGCTTTCTTT. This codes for CASSYNRGAEAFF.

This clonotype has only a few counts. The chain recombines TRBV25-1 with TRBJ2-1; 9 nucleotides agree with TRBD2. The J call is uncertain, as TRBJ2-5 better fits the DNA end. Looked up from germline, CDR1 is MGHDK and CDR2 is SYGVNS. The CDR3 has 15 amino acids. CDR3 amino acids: CASRPPRGGVETQYF. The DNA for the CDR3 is TGTGCCAGCCGCCCCCCGCGGGGGGGAGTAGAGACCCAGTACTTC.

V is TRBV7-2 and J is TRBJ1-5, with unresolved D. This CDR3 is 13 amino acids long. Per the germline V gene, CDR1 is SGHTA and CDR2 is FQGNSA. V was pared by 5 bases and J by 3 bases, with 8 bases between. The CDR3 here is CASSQNLNQPQHF. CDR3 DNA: TGTGCCAGCAGCCAAAACCTCAATCAGCCCCAGCATTTT. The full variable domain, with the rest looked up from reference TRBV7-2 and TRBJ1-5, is GAGVSQSPSNKVTEKGKDVELRCDPISGHTALYWYRQSLGQGLEFLIYFQGNSAPDKSGLPSDRFSAERTGGSVSTLTIQRTQQEDSAVYLCASSQNLNQPQHFGDGTRLSIL.